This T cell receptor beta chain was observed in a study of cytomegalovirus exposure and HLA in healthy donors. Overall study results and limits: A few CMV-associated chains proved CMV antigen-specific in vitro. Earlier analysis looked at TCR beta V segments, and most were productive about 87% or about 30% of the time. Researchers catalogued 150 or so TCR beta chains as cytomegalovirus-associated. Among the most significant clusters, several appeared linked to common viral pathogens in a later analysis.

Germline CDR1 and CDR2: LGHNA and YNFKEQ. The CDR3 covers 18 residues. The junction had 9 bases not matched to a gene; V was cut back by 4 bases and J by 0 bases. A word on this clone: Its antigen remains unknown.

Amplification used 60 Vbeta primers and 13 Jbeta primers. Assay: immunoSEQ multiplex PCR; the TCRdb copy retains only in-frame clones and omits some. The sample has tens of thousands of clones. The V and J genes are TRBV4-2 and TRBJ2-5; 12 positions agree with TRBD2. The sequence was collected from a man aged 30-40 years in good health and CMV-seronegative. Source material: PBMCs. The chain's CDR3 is CASSPRLAGGTYQETQYF. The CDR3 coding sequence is TGTGCCAGCAGCCCCCGTCTAGCGGGAGGGACGTACCAAGAGACCCAGTACTTC.